Presented here are 21 T cell receptor beta chains from one specimen sequenced in a study of metastatic and nonmetastatic thyroid tumors. Prior to thyroid surgery, none of the patients had received any treatment. TCRdb re-called the PCR reads with MiXCR. The table shows about 90,000 clones, with 8% to 9.5% occurring only once. The sequenced sample was blood. Every receptor here comes from a female donor with papillary thyroid cancer or a benign thyroid nodule (not recorded which). Some clones in this sample may be carry-over from other donors' samples.

This clone was picked up many times. This may arise from a read error, as a much more abundant clone is one base away. The rearrangement uses TRBV3-1 and TRBJ2-1; D uncertain. The CDR3 length is 13 residues. V was cut by 1 base and J by 6 bases, with 7 bases left in between. Germline V lookup: CDR1 LGHDT, CDR2 YNNKEL (reference sequence). The CDR3 DNA reads TGTGCCAGCAGCCAAGGTCAGGTCAATGAGCAGTTCTTC. Its translation: CASSQGQVNEQFF.

The V gene is TRBV18, the J gene TRBJ1-4; no definite D call. This CDR3 is built from 13 residues. Germline-derived CDR1 and CDR2 are KGHSH and LQKENI. Deletions cut 5 bases from V and 4 bases from J, with 8 bases between. CDR3 residues: CASSTNSNEKLFF. The CDR3 nucleotides are TGTGCCAGCTCAACAAACAGTAATGAAAAACTGTTTTTT.

This clone was seen repeatedly, ten times or more. V is TRBV12-3 or TRBV12-4 and J is TRBJ1-2, with D uncertain. CDR3 size: 17 residues. V gave up 2 bases and J gave up 4 bases, with 20 bases separating them. The CDR3, as DNA: TGTGCCAGCAGTTTATCAGCGTCCACCCGAAGTGGCTATGGCTACACCTTC. This encodes CASSLSASTRSGYGYTF.

This clone was seen many times. V gene TRBV12-3 or TRBV12-4 combines with J gene TRBJ2-1; 7 bases match TRBD1. The ends lost 6 bases at V and 7 bases at J; junction bases unmatched: 6. The CDR3 is made up of 13 amino acids. For the CDR3, the DNA is TGTGCCAGCAGCCACAACAGGGGTAATGAGCAGTTCTTC. Encoded protein: CASSHNRGNEQFF.

Many counts were recorded for this clone. This chain joins TRBV19 and TRBJ2-1; 12 nucleotides agree with TRBD1. Looked up from germline, CDR1 is LNHDA and CDR2 is SQIVND (reference sequence). The CDR3 extends over 14 amino acids. V was clipped by 5 bases and J by 8 bases; unmatched bases: 4. CDR3 protein: CASSAGQGAYEQFF. The DNA of the CDR3 is TGTGCCAGTAGTGCGGGACAGGGGGCTTATGAGCAGTTCTTC.

This chain connects TRBV2 to TRBJ2-5, with D tentatively TRBD1 (6 bases). CDR1 and CDR2 from the germline V gene are SNHLY and FYNNEI. Trimming pared 6 bases from V and 2 bases from J, leaving 16 bases between. There are 15 residues in the CDR3. The CDR3 nucleotides are TGTGCCAGCAGCCCTCTCACAGGGAGTCAAGAGACCCAGTACTTC. This translates into CASSPLTGSQETQYF.

This clone was found many times. This chain joins TRBV29-1 and TRBJ2-7; 7 nucleotides match TRBD1. Trimming cost V 7 bases and J 2 bases; bases outside gene matches: 8. The CDR3 loop spans 13 amino acids. Germline CDR1 and CDR2: SQVTM and ANQGSEA. The CDR3 protein is CSALDRDPYEQYF. The CDR3, as DNA: TGCAGCGCCCTTGACAGGGACCCCTACGAGCAGTACTTC.

This clone has at least ten counts. V is TRBV30 and J is TRBJ2-1, with D tentatively TRBD1 (6 bases). V shed 4 bases and J shed 7 bases, with 11 bases lying between them. The germline V gene has CDR1 GTSNPN and CDR2 SVGIG (reference sequence). This CDR3 has 12 amino acids. The CDR3 sequence: CAWTRGGNEQFF. Written as DNA, the CDR3 is TGTGCCTGGACGCGAGGGGGAAATGAGCAGTTCTTC.

This clone appeared a few times. This could be a read error, since a much larger clone is one nucleotide away. The genes are TRBV3-1 and TRBJ2-5; 14 positions match TRBD2. From germline, CDR1 is LGHDT and CDR2 YNNKEL (reference sequence). This CDR3 is 21 amino acids long. CDR3 loop: CAISQDLGQEGLAGGWETQYF. CDR3 DNA: TGTGCCATCAGCCAAGACCTAGGACAGGAAGGACTAGCGGGGGGTTGGGAGACCCAGTACTTC.

Ten or more counts support this clone. The rearrangement uses TRBV7-9 and TRBJ1-5, with D tentatively TRBD1 (6 bases). Germline V gene data show CDR1 as SEHNR and CDR2 as FQNEAQ (reference sequence). The CDR3 contains 15 residues. V was clipped by 3 bases and J by 4 bases, with 13 bases between them. The CDR3 reads CASSLGGAGNQPQHF. Written as DNA, the CDR3 is TGTGCCAGCAGCTTGGGGGGGGCCGGGAATCAGCCCCAGCATTTT.

The chain employs TRBV7-3 and TRBJ2-3; 9 nucleotides line up with TRBD1. Per the germline V gene, CDR1 is SGHTA and CDR2 is FQGTGA. This CDR3 spans 15 amino acids. Trimming at V came to 7 bases and at J to 8 bases, leaving 13 bases not matched to a gene. This CDR3 reads CASIEGQGVFGTQYF. CDR3 nucleotides: TGTGCCAGCATCGAGGGACAGGGTGTGTTTGGTACGCAGTATTTT.

Many counts were recorded for this clone. The chain is built from TRBV5-6 and TRBJ1-2, with a tentative D call TRBD1 (5 bases). The CDR3 spans 14 residues. Looked up from germline, CDR1 is SGHDT and CDR2 is YYEEEE. Trimming removed 3 bases at V and 4 bases at J, with 13 bases between. The CDR3 coding sequence is TGTGCCAGCAGCTCGCTGACAGCCAGCTATGGCTACACCTTC. Its protein product is CASSSLTASYGYTF.

This clone has only a few counts. A much larger clone is a single base away; this may be a read error. The genes are TRBV7-2 and TRBJ2-3; D remains ambiguous. CDR3 length equals 13 residues. The germline V gene encodes CDR1 SGHTA and CDR2 FQGNSA. CDR3 sequence: CASSLWGTDMQYF. CDR3 DNA sequence: TGTGCCAGCAGCTTATGGGGAACAGATATGCAGTATTTT.

The gene calls are TRBV20-1 and TRBJ2-1, with D perhaps matching TRBD2 (6 bases). The CDR3 spans 15 residues. Germline loops: CDR1 DFQATT, CDR2 SNEGSKA (reference sequence). Trimming cost V 4 bases and J 7 bases, with 20 bases left between them. The CDR3 sequence is CSATPFGSIGNEQFF. The CDR3, as DNA: TGCAGTGCTACCCCCTTCGGGAGTATTGGAAATGAGCAGTTCTTC.

This clone came up many times. This chain joins TRBV3-1 and TRBJ2-7, with 10 positions matching TRBD2. The germline CDR1 and CDR2 sequences are LGHDT and YNNKEL (reference sequence). V gave up 6 bases and J gave up 5 bases; unmatched junction bases: 7. The CDR3 loop spans 14 amino acids. The CDR3 loop is CASRRSGGVDEQYF. The CDR3, as DNA: TGTGCCAGCAGACGAAGCGGGGGGGTAGACGAGCAGTACTTC.

This clone showed up many times. The chain joins TRBV13 to TRBJ2-1, with D perhaps matching TRBD2 (6 bases). CDR1 PRHDT and CDR2 FYEKMQ come from the germline V gene (reference sequence). The CDR3 spans 15 residues. Trimming cost V 6 bases and J 7 bases, with 19 bases left between them. The CDR3 here is CASSQLFGGRNEQFF. Here the CDR3 DNA reads TGTGCCAGCAGTCAACTTTTCGGGGGACGGAATGAGCAGTTCTTC.

This clone was observed many times. V usage is TRBV5-1 and J usage is TRBJ2-7, with 10 bases fitting TRBD1. The ends lost 0 bases at V and 2 bases at J; junction bases unmatched: 2. There are 15 residues in the CDR3. Germline CDR1 and CDR2: SGHRS and YFSETQ. This chain's CDR3 is CASSLGGQGTYEQYF. Here the CDR3 DNA reads TGCGCCAGCAGCTTGGGGGGACAGGGGACCTACGAGCAGTACTTC.

This clone showed up just a few times. The rearrangement uses TRBV16 and TRBJ2-2; 10 bases line up with TRBD1. This CDR3 is built from 18 residues. Losses at the gene ends were 1 base for V and 5 bases for J; bases not matched to a gene: 10. Germline V gene lookup returns CDR1 KGHSY and CDR2 FQNENV. The CDR3 region is CASSQWRQMGQGTGELFF. CDR3 DNA sequence: TGTGCCAGCAGCCAATGGAGACAGATGGGACAGGGGACCGGGGAGCTGTTTTTT. Together with reference TRBV16 and TRBJ2-2, the CDR3 gives the full variable domain: GEEVAQTPKHLVRGEGQKAKLYCAPIKGHSYVFWYQQVLKNEFKFLISFQNENVFDETGMPKERFSAKCLPNSPCSLEIQATKLEDSAVYFCASSQWRQMGQGTGELFFGEGSRLTVL.

In the case of this clone: A much larger clone lies a single base off, so this may be a read error. The same CDR3 is also encoded by other DNA sequences in this sample. The chain combines TRBV29-1 with TRBJ1-1, with 7 bases identical to TRBD1. Germline CDR1 and CDR2: SQVTM and ANQGSEA. The CDR3 has 12 amino acids. J gave up 11 bases and V 6 bases, and 12 bases lay outside the gene matches. CDR3 region: CSVRVDREEAFF. In DNA, the CDR3 is TGCAGCGTGAGGGTCGACAGGGAGGAGGCTTTCTTT.

This chain uses TRBV6-2 or TRBV6-3 with TRBJ1-5; no definite D call. The V and J ends lost 0 bases and 0 bases respectively, with 15 bases between them. This CDR3 is built from 18 residues. Germline assignment: CDR1 MNHEY and CDR2 SVGEGT. For the CDR3, the DNA is TGTGCCAGCAGTTACTCCCTACCGTCTGGATATAGCAATCAGCCCCAGCATTTT. Translating it yields CASSYSLPSGYSNQPQHF.

This clone was detected many times. The gene calls are TRBV28 and TRBJ1-6, with 7 bases matching TRBD1. After removal of 7 bases from V and 7 bases from J, the junction contained 16 bases not matched to a gene. This CDR3 has 17 amino acids. CDR1 is MDHEN and CDR2 is SYDVKM in the germline V gene. The CDR3 region is CASIFSGPTGPNSPLHF. DNA for the CDR3: TGTGCCAGCATTTTTTCGGGCCCGACAGGGCCGAATTCACCCCTCCACTTT. Filled out from reference TRBV28 and TRBJ1-6, the complete variable domain reads DVKVTQSSRYLVKRTGEKVFLECVQDMDHENMFWYRQDPGLGLRLIYFSYDVKMKEKGDIPEGYSVSREKKERFSLILESASTNQTSMYLCASIFSGPTGPNSPLHFGNGTRLTVT.